A single sample is the source of the 14 T cell receptor beta chains below, sequenced in a study of blood T cell repertoires in COVID-19. Profiled with immunoSEQ multiplex PCR; TCRdb holds only in-frame clones, not every one. The sample holds 300,000 to 400,000 clones, about 87% seen once. Sequencing input: PBMCs or T cells enriched from blood (not recorded which). The receptors derive from a man aged 25 to 40 who had recovered from COVID-19.

V usage is TRBV28 and J usage is TRBJ1-1; D unresolved. There are 11 residues in the CDR3. Germline CDR1 MDHEN, CDR2 SYDVKM. V dropped 8 bases and J dropped 1 base, with 5 bases sitting between them. The CDR3 sequence: CASAGNTEAFF. The CDR3 DNA reads as TGTGCCAGCGCCGGGAACACTGAAGCTTTCTTT.

The gene calls are TRBV4-2 and TRBJ2-1, with 11 bases that match TRBD2. The germline V gene encodes CDR1 LGHNA and CDR2 YNFKEQ. V was clipped by 2 bases and J by 4 bases; unmatched bases: 7. The CDR3 length is 17 residues. CDR3 nucleotide sequence: TGTGCCAGCAGCCAACGTAGCGGGGGGGCCGGTTACAATGAGCAGTTCTTC. It is translated as CASSQRSGGAGYNEQFF.

The V call is TRBV15, the J call TRBJ2-7; TRBD1 matches at 8 bases. Losses at the gene ends were 8 bases for V and 3 bases for J; bases not matched to a gene: 6. This CDR3 region has 13 residues. Germline V gene data show CDR1 as LNHNV and CDR2 as YYDKDF (reference sequence). CDR3 amino acids: CATGETGVYEQYF. The CDR3 coding sequence is TGTGCCACCGGGGAGACAGGGGTCTACGAGCAGTACTTC.

The rearrangement joins TRBV6-5 to TRBJ2-1; TRBD2 agrees at 11 bases. This CDR3 has 15 residues. V was clipped by 6 bases and J by 7 bases; unmatched bases: 8. Germline V gene lookup returns CDR1 MNHEY and CDR2 SVGAGI. CDR3 DNA sequence: TGTGCCAGCAGCCCGGCTAGCGGGGGGTTTAATGAGCAGTTCTTC. It yields the protein CASSPASGGFNEQFF.

This chain connects TRBV7-6 to TRBJ2-1; no reliable D call. The CDR3 is 15 residues long. V was shortened by 5 bases and J by 0 bases, with 11 bases between the two germline ends. The V gene's germline CDR1 is SGHVS and CDR2 FNYEAQ. CDR3 loop: CASSAVRSSYNEQFF. In DNA, the CDR3 is TGTGCCAGCAGCGCCGTAAGGAGCTCCTACAATGAGCAGTTCTTC.

This sequence joins TRBV11-2 and TRBJ2-1; 11 positions agree with TRBD1. Germline V gene data show CDR1 as SGHAT and CDR2 as FQNNGV. Germline trimming cut 7 bases from V and 3 bases from J; bases unmatched to any gene: 11. CDR3 length: 17 amino acids. In DNA form, the CDR3 reads TGTGCCAGCACCGACCCAACCGGGACAGGGGGCTACAATGAGCAGTTCTTC. It encodes CASTDPTGTGGYNEQFF.

In regard to this clone: The same CDR3 is also encoded by other DNA sequences in this sample. V gene TRBV5-1 combines with J gene TRBJ1-4; TRBD1 matches 7 bases. CDR3 length equals 14 residues. The V segment lost 0 bases and the J segment 8 bases; nucleotides outside the gene matches: 4. Germline V gene sequence: CDR1 SGHRS, CDR2 YFSETQ. DNA for the CDR3: TGCGCCAGCAGCTTGGGGCAGGGGGGCGAAAAACTGTTTTTT. This translates into CASSLGQGGEKLFF. Based on the CDR3 plus reference TRBV5-1 and TRBJ1-4, the full variable domain is KAGVTQTPRYLIKTRGQQVTLSCSPISGHRSVSWYQQTPGQGLQFLFEYFSETQRNKGNFPGRFSGRQFSNSRSEMNVSTLELGDSALYLCASSLGQGGEKLFFGSGTQLSVL.

The chain joins TRBV11-2 to TRBJ1-6; TRBD1 agrees at 7 bases. V trimming: 1 base; J trimming: 6 bases; junction bases outside the gene matches: 6. This CDR3 comprises 16 residues. Per germline, CDR1 SGHAT and CDR2 FQNNGV. CDR3 nucleotides: TGTGCCAGCAGCTTAGCAGGACAGGACAGTAATTCACCCCTCCACTTT. This codes for CASSLAGQDSNSPLHF. The full variable domain, its missing parts supplied by reference TRBV11-2 and TRBJ1-6, is EAGVAQSPRYKIIEKRQSVAFWCNPISGHATLYWYQQILGQGPKLLIQFQNNGVVDDSQLPKDRFSAERLKGVDSTLKIQPAKLEDSAVYLCASSLAGQDSNSPLHFGNGTRLTVT.

This clone appeared a single time. The J gene is TRBJ2-5, the V gene TRBV19; a possible D gene is TRBD2 (5 bases). Looked up from germline, CDR1 is LNHDA and CDR2 is SQIVND (reference sequence). CDR3 length: 13 amino acids. V was cut by 5 bases and J by 5 bases, with 12 bases left in between. The CDR3 nucleotides are TGTGCCAGTAGTCCCGAGGGTAGGGAGACCCAGTACTTC. Its translation is CASSPEGRETQYF.

The chain recombines TRBV11-2 with TRBJ2-2; a possible D gene is TRBD1 (6 bases). The CDR3 length is 16 residues. Germline V gene sequence: CDR1 SGHAT, CDR2 FQNNGV. V dropped 5 bases and J dropped 2 bases, with 15 bases sitting between them. CDR3 nucleotides: TGTGCCAGCAGCATCAACCCGGGACAAAACACCGGGGAGCTGTTTTTT. It translates to CASSINPGQNTGELFF.

The gene calls are TRBV19 and TRBJ1-6, with D unresolved. V lost 5 bases, J lost 4 bases, and 18 bases lay in between. The germline gives CDR1 LNHDA, CDR2 SQIVND (reference sequence). CDR3 length equals 17 residues. The CDR3 region is CASSPRLRTFYNSPLHF. For the CDR3, the DNA is TGTGCCAGTAGTCCCAGACTGAGGACTTTTTATAATTCACCCCTCCACTTT.

The gene calls are TRBV27 and TRBJ2-5, with a possible D match to TRBD1 (6 bases). Trimming pared 5 bases from V and 5 bases from J, leaving 9 bases between. The germline CDR1 and CDR2 sequences are MNHEY and SMNVEV (reference sequence). The CDR3 is 12 amino acids. CDR3 loop: CASSPRGETQYF. The CDR3 coding sequence is TGTGCCAGCAGTCCTAGGGGGGAGACCCAGTACTTC.

J is TRBJ1-1 and V is TRBV14; D perhaps matches TRBD1 (5 bases). V lost 1 base, J lost 4 bases, and 13 bases lay in between. CDR1 SGHDN and CDR2 FVKESK come from the germline V gene. This CDR3 contains 15 residues. CDR3 sequence (DNA): TGTGCCAGCAGCCAAGCCGGTCGGGGGATCACTGAAGCTTTCTTT. Encoded protein: CASSQAGRGITEAFF.

The V and J genes are TRBV20-1 and TRBJ1-5; D uncertain. The V and J ends lost 3 bases and 0 bases respectively, with 18 bases between them. CDR3 length: 17 amino acids. Germline lookup yields CDR1 DFQATT and CDR2 SNEGSKA (reference sequence). In DNA form, the CDR3 reads TGCAGTGCTAGTAACCCCGCGGGAGGGTATAGCAATCAGCCCCAGCATTTT. This codes for CSASNPAGGYSNQPQHF.